These 8 T cell receptor beta chains originate from one sample sequenced in a study of shared T cell receptors in the human thymus. Libraries were prepared by immunoSEQ multiplex PCR; TCRdb keeps only in-frame clonotypes and omits some of them. The sample lists 700,000 or so clones, 70% to 90% occurring once. The same sample was also used in a study of human thymus T cells.

The sequencing sample was made of thymocytes. The receptor source for this set is a girl under two years old with a congenital heart defect.

This chain links TRBV12-5 with TRBJ1-2; 9 bases map to TRBD1. The CDR3 consists of 16 residues. CDR1 and CDR2 from the germline V gene are LGHNT and FRNRAP. Losses at the gene ends were 6 bases for V and 2 bases for J; bases not matched to a gene: 10. The CDR3 reads CASGDGQGKLNYGYTF. The DNA for the CDR3 is TGTGCTAGTGGAGACGGACAGGGGAAATTAAACTATGGCTACACCTTC.

Regarding this clone: Other DNA sequences in the same sample also yield this CDR3. The rearrangement uses TRBV4-1 and TRBJ1-1; 7 positions match TRBD1. V dropped 1 base and J dropped 0; count of bases not matched to a gene: 11. The CDR3 consists of 18 residues. Germline CDR1 MGHRA, CDR2 YSYEKL. The CDR3 DNA sequence: TGCGCCAGCAGCCAAGTTATAGGCAGGGGGTTTATGAACACTGAAGCTTTCTTT. Translated, it gives CASSQVIGRGFMNTEAFF.

This chain joins TRBV28 and TRBJ1-1; tentative D call: TRBD1 (6 bases). Germline V lookup: CDR1 MDHEN, CDR2 SYDVKM. The CDR3 consists of 16 residues. Trimming shortened V by 2 bases and J by 5 bases, and 18 bases separated the two germline ends. CDR3 residues: CASSLPPAGVSTEAFF. In DNA, the CDR3 is TGTGCCAGCAGTTTACCCCCGGCAGGGGTGAGTACTGAAGCTTTCTTT.

CDR3 protein: CASTRQGASGGLRNTEAFF. Written as DNA, the CDR3 is TGTGCCAGCACTAGACAGGGGGCAAGCGGAGGCCTCAGGAACACTGAAGCTTTCTTT. The chain couples TRBV2 to TRBJ1-1, with 10 positions matching TRBD1. Germline-derived CDR1 and CDR2 are SNHLY and FYNNEI. This CDR3 has 19 amino acids. J gave up 1 base and V 7 bases, and 18 bases lay outside the gene matches.

This chain joins TRBV10-3 and TRBJ1-2; D unresolved. The CDR3 spans 12 residues. The ends were cut back, 0 bases at V and 8 bases at J, with 7 bases in the middle. The germline V gene has CDR1 ENHRY and CDR2 SYGVKD. The CDR3 sequence is CAISESRKGYTF. CDR3 nucleotides: TGTGCCATCAGTGAGTCTAGAAAGGGCTACACCTTC.

CDR3 in amino acids: CASSLRSGLASQETQYF. CDR3 coding DNA: TGCGCCAGCAGCTTGAGGTCCGGACTAGCGAGCCAAGAGACCCAGTACTTC. The chain employs TRBV5-1 and TRBJ2-5, with 9 bases aligning to TRBD2. The V gene end was trimmed by 1 base and the J gene end by 1 base; junction bases not matched to a gene: 8. Germline V gives CDR1 SGHRS, CDR2 YFSETQ. The CDR3 is 17 residues long.

V is TRBV5-6 and J is TRBJ2-7; 8 bases map to TRBD2. V was pared by 0 bases and J by 5 bases, with 7 bases of the junction left unmatched. This CDR3 has 15 residues. Germline V gene sequence: CDR1 SGHDT, CDR2 YYEEEE. The DNA of the CDR3 is TGTGCCAGCAGCTTGGGCCGGGGGGGTGACCACGAGCAGTACTTC. Its protein product is CASSLGRGGDHEQYF.

J is TRBJ2-2 and V is TRBV4-1; possibly TRBD1 for D (5 bases). Per the germline V gene, CDR1 is MGHRA and CDR2 is YSYEKL. Trimming took off 6 bases at V and 0 bases at J, with 14 bases between the two ends. The CDR3 sequence is 16 residues long. CDR3 loop: CASSSWGRTNTGELFF. CDR3 nucleotide sequence: TGCGCCAGCAGTTCCTGGGGCCGAACGAACACCGGGGAGCTGTTTTTT.